This T cell receptor (beta chain) is from a study of cytomegalovirus exposure and HLA in healthy donors. Study conclusions and caveats: When analyzed later, a missense DCLRE1C variant was found to be linked to TCR beta V- and J-gene trimming.

PCR was performed using 60 Vbeta and 13 Jbeta primers. Profiling relied on immunoSEQ multiplex PCR, and the TCRdb table lists in-frame clones only, not all of them. Here the sample spans 190,000 or so clones, roughly four fifths being singletons. This clone was observed a few times. Its antigen remains unknown. This clonotype originated in a man aged 45-65 years in good health and CMV-seronegative. The sequencing sample was made of PBMCs.

This chain's CDR3 is CASSLRSGVGQGAYYGYTF. The CDR3 DNA is TGTGCCAGCAGCTTAAGGTCAGGGGTCGGACAGGGGGCATACTATGGCTACACCTTC. The rearrangement links TRBV7-2 to TRBJ1-2, with 11 nucleotides matching TRBD1. Germline CDR1 is SGHTA and CDR2 is FQGNSA. With V trimmed by 2 bases and J by 3 bases, 14 bases remained unmatched. CDR3 size: 19 residues.